These 23 T cell receptor beta chains share one sample of origin, sequenced in a study of T cell responses to AZD1222 COVID-19 vaccine. Repertoires were generated with immunoSEQ multiplex PCR, while TCRdb's copy carries only in-frame clones and drops some. There are roughly 84,000 clones in the sample; approximately 85% occur only once, and around 10% lies in the top ten. Source: peripheral blood, taken 28 days after the second AZD1222 dose. The source is an adult who received the AZD1222 COVID-19 vaccine.

The chain has TRBV7-3 and TRBJ1-2; no definite D call. Per germline, CDR1 SGHTA and CDR2 FQGTGA. Between the trimmed V and J ends, which lost 5 bases and 8 bases, there was a span of 15 bases. CDR3 length: 13 residues. CDR3 in amino acids: CASSPSPQGGYTF. The DNA of the CDR3 is TGTGCCAGCAGCCCTTCCCCCCAAGGGGGCTACACCTTC.

This clone was picked up a small number of times. The rearrangement uses TRBV7-9 and TRBJ2-1; D might be TRBD2 (5 bases). The germline CDR1 and CDR2 sequences are SEHNR and FQNEAQ (reference sequence). V dropped 5 bases and J dropped 5 bases, with 19 bases sitting between them. CDR3 size: 16 residues. The CDR3 spells CASSRPQAVRNNEQFF. As DNA, the CDR3 is TGTGCCAGCAGCCGCCCCCAAGCGGTAAGGAACAATGAGCAGTTCTTC.

Concerning this clone itself: The junction departs from germline at one end; a sequencing error may be responsible. This chain links TRBV7-8 with TRBJ1-4; tentatively, D is TRBD1 (5 bases). Germline-derived CDR1 and CDR2 are SGHVS and FQNEAQ. The CDR3 covers 17 residues. CDR3 loop: CASSGEQDLFSGRLIPF. CDR3 bases: TGTGCCAGCAGCGGGGAGCAGGACCTATTTTCGGGACGATTGATCCCCTTT.

The V and J genes are TRBV7-2 and TRBJ2-7, with TRBD2 matching 10 bases. V was clipped by 5 bases and J by 6 bases; unmatched bases: 10. In germline, CDR1 is SGHTA, CDR2 FQGNSA. This CDR3 spans 15 amino acids. The DNA of the CDR3 is TGTGCCAGCAGCGCCTCGAGCGGGAGGGGACCCGAGCAGTACTTC. Residues: CASSASSGRGPEQYF.

The chain links TRBV28 to TRBJ1-2; 12 bases match TRBD1. The trim removed 3 bases at V and 7 bases at J, leaving 6 bases unmatched. Per germline, CDR1 MDHEN and CDR2 SYDVKM. This CDR3 spans 15 amino acids. The DNA of the CDR3 is TGTGCCAGCAGTTTGTTTGGGACAGGGGGCTTTGGCTACACCTTC. It specifies CASSLFGTGGFGYTF.

J is TRBJ2-3 and V is TRBV6-5; 7 nucleotides agree with TRBD2. Germline CDR1 and CDR2: MNHEY and SVGAGI. The CDR3 runs 15 residues. V dropped 2 bases and J dropped 1; count of bases not matched to a gene: 3. CDR3: CASSYVAGGTDTQYF. The DNA of the CDR3 is TGTGCCAGCAGTTACGTTGCGGGAGGCACAGATACGCAGTATTTT.

The chain combines TRBV9 with TRBJ2-5; 12 nucleotides align to TRBD2. Losses at the gene ends were 4 bases for V and 5 bases for J; bases not matched to a gene: 9. Germline CDR1 SGDLS, CDR2 YYNGEE. This CDR3 contains 16 residues. The CDR3 sequence: CASSLRPTSGSETQYF. The CDR3 bases are TGTGCCAGCAGCCTTCGCCCGACTAGCGGGAGTGAGACCCAGTACTTC.

V is TRBV19 and J is TRBJ1-1; 9 bases are a match to TRBD1. The germline V gene has CDR1 LNHDA and CDR2 SQIVND (reference sequence). The V and J ends lost 7 bases and 1 base, in that order; junction bases with no gene match: 10. The CDR3 loop spans 16 amino acids. The CDR3 region is CASKVGDRVRNTEAFF. Written as DNA, the CDR3 is TGTGCCAGTAAAGTGGGGGACAGGGTAAGGAACACTGAAGCTTTCTTT. The whole variable domain, filled in from reference TRBV19 and TRBJ1-1, reads DGGITQSPKYLFRKEGQNVTLSCEQNLNHDAMYWYRQDPGQGLRLIYYSQIVNDFQKGDIAEGYSVSREKKESFPLTVTSAQKNPTAFYLCASKVGDRVRNTEAFFGQGTRLTVV.

The genes are TRBV12-5 and TRBJ1-5; D is uncertain. Germline CDR1 reads LGHNT; CDR2 reads FRNRAP. The CDR3 sequence is 12 residues long. Trimming cost V 0 bases and J 8 bases, with 5 bases left between them. This CDR3 is CASGLVLKPQHF. The CDR3 DNA reads TGTGCTAGTGGTTTGGTACTGAAGCCCCAGCATTTT. Filled out from reference TRBV12-5 and TRBJ1-5, the complete variable domain reads DARVTQTPRHKVTEMGQEVTMRCQPILGHNTVFWYRQTMMQGLELLAYFRNRAPLDDSGMPKDRFSAEMPDATLATLKIQPSEPRDSAVYFCASGLVLKPQHFGDGTRLSIL.

The chain uses TRBV6-5 and TRBJ1-3; D is undetermined. CDR1 and CDR2 (germline): MNHEY, SVGAGI. Trimming left V 5 bases short and J 5 bases short, with 13 bases between. The CDR3 is made up of 14 amino acids. This CDR3 is CASSLAVTRNTIYF. In nucleotides, the CDR3 is TGTGCCAGCAGTCTTGCAGTAACCAGAAACACCATATATTTT.

This clone was picked up a small number of times. This chain connects TRBV6-1 to TRBJ2-5, with D maybe TRBD1 (6 bases). This CDR3 is built from 14 residues. V was cut by 6 bases and J by 6 bases, with 17 bases left in between. Germline-derived CDR1 and CDR2 are MNHNS and SASEGT. The CDR3 nucleotides read TGTGCCAGCAGCGACGTGGGGGCAGTGAAGACCCAGTACTTC. The encoded protein is CASSDVGAVKTQYF.

The table lists this clone with a few counts. The V gene is TRBV6-5, the J gene TRBJ1-1; the match to TRBD1 covers 8 bases. CDR3 length: 12 residues. Germline-derived CDR1 and CDR2 are MNHEY and SVGAGI. V dropped 6 bases and J dropped 11; count of bases not matched to a gene: 8. The CDR3 coding sequence is TGTGCCAGCAGGCCTCAGGGGGCGCGTGCTTTCTTT. This gives the protein CASRPQGARAFF.

J is TRBJ1-1 and V is TRBV5-6; possible D gene TRBD1, 6 bases. This CDR3 is 13 amino acids long. V dropped 3 bases and J dropped 3 bases, with 9 bases sitting between them. Germline V gene sequence: CDR1 SGHDT, CDR2 YYEEEE. The CDR3 nucleotides read TGTGCCAGCAGCTGGGGGCGAGACACTGAAGCTTTCTTT. Its protein is CASSWGRDTEAFF.

This clone came up once. This chain connects TRBV6-4 to TRBJ2-7, with D tentatively TRBD2 (6 bases). Germline V gene lookup returns CDR1 MRHNA and CDR2 SNTAGT. The CDR3 runs 13 residues. Trimming cost V 6 bases and J 4 bases, with 13 bases left between them. The CDR3 sequence: CASSREYGYEQYF. CDR3 nucleotides: TGTGCCAGCAGCCGGGAGTATGGGTACGAGCAGTACTTC.

The rearrangement links TRBV6-5 to TRBJ1-1, with a weak D call TRBD1 (5 bases). CDR3 size: 16 residues. Germline CDR1 MNHEY, CDR2 SVGAGI. With 2 bases removed from V and 0 bases from J, the gap between germline ends came to 13 bases. In DNA, the CDR3 is TGTGCCAGCAGTTACGGGCAGGGAGTCCTGAACACTGAAGCTTTCTTT. It codes for CASSYGQGVLNTEAFF.

This clone was observed once. The J gene is TRBJ1-5, the V gene TRBV9; possible D gene TRBD1, 6 bases. V lost 5 bases and J 3 bases, leaving 9 bases between the germline ends. Per the germline V gene, CDR1 is SGDLS and CDR2 is YYNGEE. The CDR3 runs to 13 residues. The CDR3 DNA follows: TGTGCCAGCAGTAAGGGGGACAATCAGCCCCAGCATTTT. This codes for CASSKGDNQPQHF. The full variable domain, its missing parts supplied by reference TRBV9 and TRBJ1-5, is DSGVTQTPKHLITATGQRVTLRCSPRSGDLSVYWYQQSLDQGLQFLIQYYNGEERAKGNILERFSAQQFPDLHSELNLSSLELGDSALYFCASSKGDNQPQHFGDGTRLSIL.

The chain has TRBV11-3 and TRBJ1-2, with TRBD1 as a possible D gene (6 bases). This CDR3 contains 16 residues. V lost 3 bases, J lost 6 bases, and 20 bases lay in between. Germline V lookup: CDR1 SGHNT, CDR2 YENEEA. Written as DNA, the CDR3 is TGTGCCAGCAGCTTGGATGACAGGATCTTTAAACATGGCTACACCTTC. Amino acid sequence: CASSLDDRIFKHGYTF.

The V gene is TRBV11-3, the J gene TRBJ1-2; D may be TRBD1 (5 bases). CDR1 is SGHNT and CDR2 is YENEEA in the germline V gene. This CDR3 spans 13 amino acids. V lost 5 bases and J lost 7, with 14 bases in between. DNA for the CDR3: TGTGCCAGCAGCCGGACACCCCTGAGTGGCTACACCTTC. Protein: CASSRTPLSGYTF. The full variable domain, in which reference TRBV11-3 and TRBJ1-2 provide the parts outside the CDR3, is EAGVVQSPRYKIIEKKQPVAFWCNPISGHNTLYWYLQNLGQGPELLIRYENEEAVDDSQLPKDRFSAERLKGVDSTLKIQPAELGDSAVYLCASSRTPLSGYTFGSGTRLTVV.

This sequence joins TRBV10-3 and TRBJ2-6; D is ambiguous. This CDR3 is built from 14 residues. Germline V gene lookup returns CDR1 ENHRY and CDR2 SYGVKD. V dropped 3 bases and J dropped 3 bases, with 6 bases sitting between them. The CDR3 region is CAISEGVGANVLTF. As DNA, the CDR3 is TGTGCCATCAGTGAAGGTGTTGGGGCCAACGTCCTGACTTTC.

The V gene is TRBV7-9, the J gene TRBJ2-7, with no clear D. Germline lookup yields CDR1 SEHNR and CDR2 FQNEAQ (reference sequence). This CDR3 contains 12 residues. Trimming pared 8 bases from V and 3 bases from J, leaving 11 bases between. The CDR3 here is CASSPEVYEQYF. In DNA, the CDR3 is TGTGCCAGCTCACCGGAAGTCTACGAGCAGTACTTC.

The rearrangement uses TRBV5-1 and TRBJ1-4, with TRBD1 matching 8 bases. Germline V gene lookup returns CDR1 SGHRS and CDR2 YFSETQ. The CDR3 sequence is 13 residues long. Unmatched junction bases numbered 4, after V lost 5 bases and J lost 7 bases. CDR3 in amino acids: CASSTDRVEKLFF. The CDR3 DNA is TGCGCCAGCAGTACGGACAGGGTTGAAAAACTGTTTTTT.

This chain connects TRBV29-1 to TRBJ2-1; D perhaps matches TRBD2 (5 bases). Trimming shortened V by 4 bases and J by 5 bases, and 18 bases separated the two germline ends. Germline loops: CDR1 SQVTM, CDR2 ANQGSEA. The CDR3 runs to 15 residues. The CDR3 loop is CSVVATRTGDNEQFF. CDR3 nucleotides: TGCAGCGTTGTGGCAACCAGAACCGGGGACAATGAGCAGTTCTTC.

This chain joins TRBV28 and TRBJ1-6, with no clear D. The V end was cut by 4 bases, the J end by 8 bases, with 15 bases between. Germline V gene sequence: CDR1 MDHEN, CDR2 SYDVKM. The CDR3 length is 15 residues. CDR3 protein: CASSSADGEYSPLHF. In DNA form, the CDR3 reads TGTGCCAGCAGTTCGGCGGACGGAGAATATTCACCCCTCCACTTT.